A selection of T cell receptor beta chains follows, all from one sample in a study of cytomegalovirus exposure and HLA in healthy donors. The table came from immunoSEQ multiplex PCR; TCRdb's copy has only in-frame clones and leaves some out. The sample consists of 150,000 to 200,000 clones, about 65% of them appearing once. The sequencing input was PBMCs. The source is a woman under 30 in good health and CMV-seropositive. CDR3s include the opening cysteine and the closing phenylalanine or tryptophan.

TRBV27 CASSLRQGTNEKLFF
TRBV7-2 CASSFWGPGISNQPQHF
TRBV6-1 CASTEVGVDYLIF
TRBV6-1 CASSEVEALRTGISNQPQHF
TRBV7-3 CASSETSGGTDTQYF
TRBV5-8 CASSLFSGGSYNEQFF
TRBV27 CASSFDGGQETQYF
TRBV4-3 CASSFSGVNTGELFF
TRBV7-2 CASSRSISGGATGTGELFF
TRBV4-3 CASSPLAGGTDTQYF
TRBV18 CASSPESSSYEQYF
TRBV9 CASSVTIAGVPNEQFF
TRBV18 CASSPEVAGGPDTQYF
TRBV7-3 CASSFLNTGELFF
TRBV29-1 CSVARDVASGYTF
TRBV7-9 CASSLLGASYEQYF
TRBV7-2 CASSLVATGNNEQFF
TRBV9 CASSVDNRGGYTF
TRBV19 CASKRLTSSYEQYF
TRBV6-6 CASTPMTGITEAFF
TRBV7-8 CASSLALRTGGSYGYTF
TRBV4-1 CASSQGAGTEAFF
TRBV9 CASSVAGGANNEQFF
TRBV7-8 CASSPSTPNTGELFF
TRBV15 CATGPTGTPFNQPQHF
TRBV2 CASRDRDTSYEQYF